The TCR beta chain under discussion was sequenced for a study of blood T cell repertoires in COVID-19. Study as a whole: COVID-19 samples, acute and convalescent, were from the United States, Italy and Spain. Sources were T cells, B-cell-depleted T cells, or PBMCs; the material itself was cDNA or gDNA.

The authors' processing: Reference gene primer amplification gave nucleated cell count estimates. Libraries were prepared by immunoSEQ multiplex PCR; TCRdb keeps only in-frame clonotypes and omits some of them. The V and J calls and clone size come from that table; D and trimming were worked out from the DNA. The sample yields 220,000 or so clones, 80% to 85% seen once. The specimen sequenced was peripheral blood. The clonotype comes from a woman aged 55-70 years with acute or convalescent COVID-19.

The CDR3 DNA reads TGTGCCAGCAGGACGACAGGAAACAATGAGCAGTTCTTC. It translates to CASRTTGNNEQFF. The chain employs TRBV12-3 or TRBV12-4 and TRBJ2-1; maybe TRBD1 (6 bases). Trimming removed 6 bases from V and 5 bases from J, with 11 bases in between. The CDR3 is 13 residues long.